The clone carrying this TCR beta chain is large. This entry belongs to a study of circulating CD8 cells and anti-PD-1 response in melanoma. CDR1 is LNHDA and CDR2 is SQIVND in the germline V gene (reference sequence). V lost 3 bases and J lost 5, with 14 bases in between. The CDR3 totals 14 residues. TCR libraries were prepared from 15 ng of total RNA with the QIAseq Immune Repertoire TCR panel. TCRdb re-derived calls from the reads in MiXCR, one entry per CDR3 protein. The sample lists approximately 400 distinct CDR3 sequences, 4.5% to 6% occurring once. Live CD3+CD8+TCRalphabeta+ cells were sorted into four subsets by PD-1 and/or TIGIT.

This chain uses TRBV19 with TRBJ2-7; D is possibly TRBD1 or TRBD2 (5 bases each). The sequencing here drew on CD8+ T cells from PBMCs, taken at baseline or after one month of anti-PD-1 therapy (not recorded which). The clonotype comes from a human donor with melanoma. The CDR3 reads CASSMVGEPNEQYF. CDR3 DNA: TGTGCCAGTAGTATGGTGGGGGAGCCGAACGAGCAGTACTTC.